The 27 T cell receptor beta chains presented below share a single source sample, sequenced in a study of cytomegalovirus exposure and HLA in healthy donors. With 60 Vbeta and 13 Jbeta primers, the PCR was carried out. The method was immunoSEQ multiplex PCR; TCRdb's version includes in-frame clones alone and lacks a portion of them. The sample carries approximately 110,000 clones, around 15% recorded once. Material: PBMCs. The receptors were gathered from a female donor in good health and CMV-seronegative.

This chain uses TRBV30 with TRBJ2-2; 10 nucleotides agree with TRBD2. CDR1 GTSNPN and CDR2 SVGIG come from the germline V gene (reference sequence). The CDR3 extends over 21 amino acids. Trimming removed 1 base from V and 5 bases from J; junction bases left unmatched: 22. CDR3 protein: CAWSAQLTGTSVKRRTGELFF. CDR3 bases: TGTGCCTGGAGTGCCCAATTAACCGGGACTAGCGTTAAGCGTAGAACCGGGGAGCTGTTTTTT.

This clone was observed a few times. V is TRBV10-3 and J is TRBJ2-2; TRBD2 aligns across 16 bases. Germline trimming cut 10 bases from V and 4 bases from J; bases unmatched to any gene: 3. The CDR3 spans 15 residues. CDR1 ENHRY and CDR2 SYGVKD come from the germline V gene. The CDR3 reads CATGTSGRGTGELFF. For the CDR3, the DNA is TGTGCCACGGGGACTAGCGGGAGGGGCACCGGGGAGCTGTTTTTT.

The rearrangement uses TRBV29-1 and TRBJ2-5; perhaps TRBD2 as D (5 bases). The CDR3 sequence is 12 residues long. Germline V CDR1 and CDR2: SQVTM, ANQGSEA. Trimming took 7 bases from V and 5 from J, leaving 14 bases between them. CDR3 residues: CSASARGETQYF. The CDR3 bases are TGCAGCGCCTCCGCTCGGGGTGAGACCCAGTACTTC.

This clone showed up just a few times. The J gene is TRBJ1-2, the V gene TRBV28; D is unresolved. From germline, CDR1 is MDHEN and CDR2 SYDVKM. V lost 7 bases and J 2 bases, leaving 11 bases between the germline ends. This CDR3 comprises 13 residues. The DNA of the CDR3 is TGTGCCAGCACCCCGACGGGGAACTATGGCTACACCTTC. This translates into CASTPTGNYGYTF.

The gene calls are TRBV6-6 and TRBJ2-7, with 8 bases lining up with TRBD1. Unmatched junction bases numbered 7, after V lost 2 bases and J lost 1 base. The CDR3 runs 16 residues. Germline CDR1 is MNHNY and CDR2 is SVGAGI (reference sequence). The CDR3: CASSYLAGTGSYEQYF. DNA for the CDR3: TGTGCCAGCAGTTACCTTGCCGGGACAGGTTCCTACGAGCAGTACTTC.

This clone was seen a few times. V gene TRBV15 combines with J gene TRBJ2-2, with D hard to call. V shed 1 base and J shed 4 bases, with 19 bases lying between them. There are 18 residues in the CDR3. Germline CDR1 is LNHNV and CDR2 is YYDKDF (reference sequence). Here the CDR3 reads CATSRGGEAVYFTGELFF. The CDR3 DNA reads TGTGCCACCAGCAGAGGAGGAGAGGCAGTGTATTTCACCGGGGAGCTGTTTTTT.

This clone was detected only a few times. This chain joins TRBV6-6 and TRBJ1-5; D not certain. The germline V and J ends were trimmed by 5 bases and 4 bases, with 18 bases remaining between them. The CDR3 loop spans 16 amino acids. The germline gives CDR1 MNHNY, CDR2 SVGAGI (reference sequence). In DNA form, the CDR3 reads TGTGCCAGCAGTCCCGTGGGGAGACTCGAGAATCAGCCCCAGCATTTT. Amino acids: CASSPVGRLENQPQHF.

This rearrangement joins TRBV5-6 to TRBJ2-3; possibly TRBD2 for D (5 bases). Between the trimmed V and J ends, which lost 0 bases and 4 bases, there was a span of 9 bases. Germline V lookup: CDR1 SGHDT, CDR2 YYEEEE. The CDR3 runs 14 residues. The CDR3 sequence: CASSLGGAPDTQYF. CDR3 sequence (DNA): TGTGCCAGCAGCTTGGGGGGAGCCCCAGATACGCAGTATTTT.

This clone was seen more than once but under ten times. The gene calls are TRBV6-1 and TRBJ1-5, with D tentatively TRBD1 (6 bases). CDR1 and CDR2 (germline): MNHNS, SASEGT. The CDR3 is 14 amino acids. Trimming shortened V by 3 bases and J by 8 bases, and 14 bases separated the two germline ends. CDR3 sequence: CASSDPQGTKPQHF. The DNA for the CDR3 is TGTGCCAGCAGTGATCCCCAGGGGACGAAGCCCCAGCATTTT.

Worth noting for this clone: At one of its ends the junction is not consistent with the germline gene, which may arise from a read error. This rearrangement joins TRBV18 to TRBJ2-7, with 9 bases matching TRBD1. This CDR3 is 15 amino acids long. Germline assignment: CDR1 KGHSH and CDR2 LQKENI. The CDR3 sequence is CASSPPGQGGYGQYF. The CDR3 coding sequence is TGTGCCAGCTCACCGCCGGGACAGGGCGGCTACGGGCAGTACTTC. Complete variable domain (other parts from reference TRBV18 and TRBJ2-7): NAGVMQNPRHLVRRRGQEARLRCSPMKGHSHVYWYRQLPEEGLKFMVYLQKENIIDESGMPKERFSAEFPKEGPSILRIQQVVRGDSAAYFCASSPPGQGGYGQYFGPGTRLTVT.

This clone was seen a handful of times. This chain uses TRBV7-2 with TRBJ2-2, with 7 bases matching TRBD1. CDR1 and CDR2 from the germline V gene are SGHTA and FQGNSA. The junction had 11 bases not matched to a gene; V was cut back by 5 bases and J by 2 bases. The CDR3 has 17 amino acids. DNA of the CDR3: TGTGCCAGCAGCCTGAACACCGGGACAGTAAACACCGGGGAGCTGTTTTTT. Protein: CASSLNTGTVNTGELFF.

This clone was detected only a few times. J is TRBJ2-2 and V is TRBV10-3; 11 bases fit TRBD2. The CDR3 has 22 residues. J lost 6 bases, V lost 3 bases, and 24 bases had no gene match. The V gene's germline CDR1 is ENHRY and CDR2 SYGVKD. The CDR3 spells CAISDMGGGTSGRSLRPGELFF. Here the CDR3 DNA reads TGTGCCATCAGTGACATGGGGGGAGGCACTAGCGGGAGAAGCCTCCGCCCCGGGGAGCTGTTTTTT.

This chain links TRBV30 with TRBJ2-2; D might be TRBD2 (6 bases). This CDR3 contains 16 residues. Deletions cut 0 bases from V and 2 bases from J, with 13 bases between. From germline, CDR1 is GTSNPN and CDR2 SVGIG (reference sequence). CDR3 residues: CAWSVLAAGNTGELFF. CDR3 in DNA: TGTGCCTGGAGTGTGTTGGCAGCGGGTAACACCGGGGAGCTGTTTTTT.

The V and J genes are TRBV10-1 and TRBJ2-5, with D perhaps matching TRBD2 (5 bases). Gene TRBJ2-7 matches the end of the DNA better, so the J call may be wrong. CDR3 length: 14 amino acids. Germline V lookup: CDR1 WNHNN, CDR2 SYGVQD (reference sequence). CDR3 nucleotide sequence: TGCGCCAGCAGTGATGAAGGGAGATTTTACGAGCAGTACTTC. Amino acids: CASSDEGRFYEQYF.

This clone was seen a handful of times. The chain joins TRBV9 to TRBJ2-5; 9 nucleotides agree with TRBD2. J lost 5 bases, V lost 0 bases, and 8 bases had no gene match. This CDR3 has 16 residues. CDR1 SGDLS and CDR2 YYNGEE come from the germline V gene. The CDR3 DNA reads TGTGCCAGCAGCGTAGCTACTGGGCTAGCGGGGGAGACCCAGTACTTC. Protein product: CASSVATGLAGETQYF.

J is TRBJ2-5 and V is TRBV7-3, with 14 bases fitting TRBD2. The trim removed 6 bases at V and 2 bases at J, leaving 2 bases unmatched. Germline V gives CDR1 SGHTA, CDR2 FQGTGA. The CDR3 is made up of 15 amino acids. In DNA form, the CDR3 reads TGTGCCAGCAGTCGGACTAGCGGGGGGCAAGAGACCCAGTACTTC. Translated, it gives CASSRTSGGQETQYF.

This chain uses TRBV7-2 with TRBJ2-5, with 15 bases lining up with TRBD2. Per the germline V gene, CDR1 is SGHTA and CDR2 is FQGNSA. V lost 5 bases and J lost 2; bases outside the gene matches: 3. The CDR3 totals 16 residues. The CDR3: CASSGLAGGAQETQYF. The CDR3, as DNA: TGTGCCAGCAGCGGACTAGCGGGAGGGGCTCAAGAGACCCAGTACTTC.

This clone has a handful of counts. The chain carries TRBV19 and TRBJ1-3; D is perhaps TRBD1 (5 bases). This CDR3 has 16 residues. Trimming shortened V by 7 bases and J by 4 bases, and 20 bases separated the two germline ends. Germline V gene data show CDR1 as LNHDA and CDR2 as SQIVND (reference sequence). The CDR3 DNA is TGTGCCAGTACCCCAATCGGCGGGGCTGCCGGAAACACCATATATTTT. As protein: CASTPIGGAAGNTIYF.

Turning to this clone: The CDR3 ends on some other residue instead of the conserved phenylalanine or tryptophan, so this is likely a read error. As DNA, the CDR3 is TGTGCCAGCAGCAAGGGACAGGGGACCGGGGAGCTGTTTGTT. Residues: CASSKGQGTGELFV. This sequence joins TRBV11-3 and TRBJ2-2; TRBD1 agrees at 10 bases. The CDR3 spans 14 residues. CDR1 SGHNT and CDR2 YENEEA come from the germline V gene. Trimming at V came to 5 bases and at J to 5 bases, leaving 2 bases not matched to a gene.

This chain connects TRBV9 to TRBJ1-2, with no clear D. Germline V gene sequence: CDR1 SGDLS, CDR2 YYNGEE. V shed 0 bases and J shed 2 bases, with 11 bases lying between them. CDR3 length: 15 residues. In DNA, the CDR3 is TGTGCCAGCAGCGTAGATCCGGGTACCAACTATGGCTACACCTTC. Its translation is CASSVDPGTNYGYTF.

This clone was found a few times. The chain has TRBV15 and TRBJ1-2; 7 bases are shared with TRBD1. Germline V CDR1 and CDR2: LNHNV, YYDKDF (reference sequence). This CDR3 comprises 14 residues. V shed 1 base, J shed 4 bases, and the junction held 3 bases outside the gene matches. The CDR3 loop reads CATSRGRTGYGYTF. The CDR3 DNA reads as TGTGCCACCAGCAGAGGAAGGACAGGCTATGGCTACACCTTC.

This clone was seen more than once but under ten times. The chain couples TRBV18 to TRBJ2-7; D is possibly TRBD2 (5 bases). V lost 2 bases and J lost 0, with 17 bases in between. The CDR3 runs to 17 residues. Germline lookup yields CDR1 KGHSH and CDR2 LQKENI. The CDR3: CASSPGPMRVDSYEQYF. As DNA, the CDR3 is TGTGCCAGCTCACCAGGCCCGATGAGGGTTGACTCCTACGAGCAGTACTTC.

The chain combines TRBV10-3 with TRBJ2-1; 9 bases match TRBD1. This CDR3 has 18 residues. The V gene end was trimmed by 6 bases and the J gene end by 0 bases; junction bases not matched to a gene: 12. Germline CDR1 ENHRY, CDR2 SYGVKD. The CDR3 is CAISSSGQGSLSYNEQFF. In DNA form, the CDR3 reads TGTGCCATCAGCTCGTCGGGACAGGGTTCCCTCTCCTACAATGAGCAGTTCTTC.

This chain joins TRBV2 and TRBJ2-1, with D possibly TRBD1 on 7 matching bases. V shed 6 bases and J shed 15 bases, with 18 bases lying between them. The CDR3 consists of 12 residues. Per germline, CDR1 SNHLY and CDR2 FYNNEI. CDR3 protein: CASSGSGGLGFF. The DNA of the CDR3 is TGTGCCAGCAGCGGCTCAGGGGGGCTCGGGTTCTTC. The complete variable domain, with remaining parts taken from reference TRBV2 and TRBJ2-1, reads EPEVTQTPSHQVTQMGQEVILRCVPISNHLYFYWYRQILGQKVEFLVSFYNNEISEKSEIFDDQFSVERPDGSNFTLKIRSTKLEDSAMYFCASSGSGGLGFFGPGTRLTVL.

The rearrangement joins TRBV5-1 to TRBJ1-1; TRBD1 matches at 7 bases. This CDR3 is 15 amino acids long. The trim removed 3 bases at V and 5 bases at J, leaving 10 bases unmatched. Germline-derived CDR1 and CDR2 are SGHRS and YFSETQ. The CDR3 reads CASSYGQAVGTEAFF. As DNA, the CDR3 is TGCGCCAGCAGCTACGGACAGGCCGTAGGGACTGAAGCTTTCTTT.

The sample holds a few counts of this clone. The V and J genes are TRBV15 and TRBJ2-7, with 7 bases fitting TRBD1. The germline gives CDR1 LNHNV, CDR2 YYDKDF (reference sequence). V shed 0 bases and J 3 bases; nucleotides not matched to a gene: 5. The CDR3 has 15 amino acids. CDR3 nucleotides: TGTGCCACCAGCAGAGAGGCAGGGGGTTTCTACGAGCAGTACTTC. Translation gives CATSREAGGFYEQYF.

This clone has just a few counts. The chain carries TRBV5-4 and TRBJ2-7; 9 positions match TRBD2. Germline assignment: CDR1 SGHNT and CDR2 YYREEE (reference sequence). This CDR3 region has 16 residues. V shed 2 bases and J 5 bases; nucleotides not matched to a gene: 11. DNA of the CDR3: TGTGCCAGCAGCTTAACAGCGGGAGGCCTAAGGGACGAGCAGTACTTC. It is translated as CASSLTAGGLRDEQYF.